This paragraph covers one T cell receptor beta chain sequence. Using immunoSEQ multiplex PCR, the repertoire was profiled, and TCRdb retains in-frame clones only, with some absent. The table shows fewer than 20,000 clones, with roughly 69% occurring only once. This sample stems from a study of pediatric ulcerative colitis. V was pared by 8 bases and J by 11 bases, with 10 bases of the junction left unmatched. CDR3 length equals 14 residues. Germline CDR1 SNHLY, CDR2 FYNNEI. The rectum was sampled with one to two pinch biopsies at colonoscopy. This receptor was identified in a boy younger than 18 with moderate ulcerative colitis. The chain has TRBV2 and TRBJ1-5, with 12 bases that match TRBD1. Input material: gut tissue. The CDR3 is CASGGDRGRGSQHF. CDR3 in DNA: TGTGCCAGCGGAGGGGACAGGGGGCGCGGGTCCCAGCATTTT.